This is a list of T cell receptor beta chains from one sample in a study of blood T cells in healthy people across ages. TCRdb passed the 5' RACE reads through MiXCR, listing each CDR3 protein once. The data hold some 1.4 million distinct CDR3 sequences, with about 43% observed a single time. What was sequenced was blood. These receptor sequences come from a woman aged 18-30 years in good health. CDR3s include the opening cysteine and the closing phenylalanine or tryptophan. A D gene is named only where the DNA matches it firmly. Expanded clones get a size class; other rows say once, few or many, or leave the size out.

clone_size: -; j_call: TRBJ2-6; v_call: TRBV5-1; d_call: -; cdr3_nt: TGCGCCAGCAGCTTGGTAGGCAGGCAGGGATCCTCTGGGGCCAACGTCCTGACTTTC; cdr3_aa: CASSLVGRQGSSGANVLTF
clone_size: few; j_call: TRBJ2-3; v_call: TRBV27; d_call: TRBD1; cdr3_nt: TGTGCCAGCAGCCGGAAACAGGGGGGCACAGATACGCAGTATTTT; cdr3_aa: CASSRKQGGTDTQYF
clone_size: once; j_call: TRBJ2-5; v_call: TRBV24-1; d_call: -; cdr3_nt: TGTGCCACCAGTGATTTGAATCAGGGTTATATAGAGACCCAGTACTTC; cdr3_aa: CATSDLNQGYIETQYF
clone_size: many; j_call: TRBJ1-5; v_call: TRBV11-2; d_call: -; cdr3_nt: TGTGCCAGCAGCTTAAGAGGGCAGAGCAATCAGCCCCAGCATTTT; cdr3_aa: CASSLRGQSNQPQHF
clone_size: -; j_call: TRBJ2-2; v_call: TRBV20-1; d_call: -; cdr3_nt: TGCAGTGCTAGAGTGGGTAGCGCAGACACCGGGGAGCTGTTTTTT; cdr3_aa: CSARVGSADTGELFF
clone_size: few; j_call: TRBJ2-7; v_call: TRBV5-1; d_call: -; cdr3_nt: TGCGCCAGCAGCTTGGCCCACAGCTCCTACGAGCAGTACTTC; cdr3_aa: CASSLAHSSYEQYF
clone_size: few; j_call: TRBJ2-2; v_call: TRBV3-1; d_call: -; cdr3_nt: TGTGCCAGCCAAAAGGAACGGACCAACACCGGGGAGCTGTTTTTT; cdr3_aa: CASQKERTNTGELFF
clone_size: -; j_call: TRBJ1-2; v_call: TRBV20-1; d_call: -; cdr3_nt: TGCAGTGCTCCTGACGGCCCCTATGGCTACACCTTC; cdr3_aa: CSAPDGPYGYTF
clone_size: -; j_call: TRBJ2-3; v_call: TRBV10-3; d_call: -; cdr3_nt: TGTGCCATCAGCCTGGACAGACCTAGCACAGATACGCAGTATTTT; cdr3_aa: CAISLDRPSTDTQYF
clone_size: few; j_call: TRBJ1-2; v_call: TRBV13; d_call: -; cdr3_nt: TGTGCCAGCAGCTCTACAGGAACCCCTAACTATGGCTACACCTTC; cdr3_aa: CASSSTGTPNYGYTF
clone_size: -; j_call: TRBJ2-7; v_call: TRBV5-1; d_call: -; cdr3_nt: TGCGCCAGCAGCTTAGGCGGAAGCGTCTACGAGCAGTACTTC; cdr3_aa: CASSLGGSVYEQYF
clone_size: few; j_call: TRBJ2-1; v_call: TRBV4-2; d_call: -; cdr3_nt: TGTGCCAGCAGCCAAGATCGGGCCCTTAGCTCCTACAATGAGCAGTTCTTC; cdr3_aa: CASSQDRALSSYNEQFF
clone_size: -; j_call: TRBJ2-5; v_call: TRBV9; d_call: -; cdr3_nt: TGTGCCAGCAGCGTAGTGAGTAGCCAAGAGACCCAGTACTTC; cdr3_aa: CASSVVSSQETQYF
clone_size: -; j_call: TRBJ2-1; v_call: TRBV2; d_call: -; cdr3_nt: TGTCCCAGCAGTGAACAGTACAATGAGCAGTTCTTC; cdr3_aa: CPSSEQYNEQFF
clone_size: -; j_call: TRBJ2-3; v_call: TRBV24-1; d_call: TRBD1; cdr3_nt: TGTGCCACCAGGGGACAGAGTCGAACAGATACGCAGTATTTT; cdr3_aa: CATRGQSRTDTQYF
clone_size: many; j_call: TRBJ2-1; v_call: TRBV7-2; d_call: -; cdr3_nt: TGTGCCAGCAGCTTTGCAGGGGTAGTTGAGCAGTTCTTC; cdr3_aa: CASSFAGVVEQFF